These 22 T cell receptor beta chains originate from one sample sequenced in a study of blood T cell repertoires in COVID-19. Measured with immunoSEQ multiplex PCR; TCRdb has only the in-frame clones, and not every one. The repertoire holds some 170,000 clones, with about 90% as singletons. Sequenced input: PBMCs or T cells enriched from blood (not recorded which). These TCRs come from a human donor with acute COVID-19. The donor label of this sample is uncertain.

This clone was seen a few times. CDR3 loop: CASSLRDSGNTIYF. The CDR3 DNA reads as TGTGCCAGCAGCTTGAGAGACTCTGGAAACACCATATATTTT. This sequence joins TRBV5-6 and TRBJ1-3; D is ambiguous. The V gene lost 1 base and the J gene lost 0 bases, with 5 bases spanning the gap. The CDR3 is made up of 14 amino acids. Germline values: CDR1 SGHDT, CDR2 YYEEEE.

The J gene is TRBJ2-7, the V gene TRBV7-9; unclear D gene. V lost 5 bases to trimming and J lost 0 bases, with 5 bases between them. The CDR3 totals 12 residues. Germline values: CDR1 SEHNR, CDR2 FQNEAQ (reference sequence). The CDR3 loop reads CASSLFSYEQYF. The CDR3 coding sequence is TGTGCCAGCAGCCTCTTCTCCTACGAGCAGTACTTC.

This clone has only one observation. V and J are TRBV12-5 and TRBJ2-3; D not resolved. V lost 3 bases and J 5 bases, leaving 15 bases between the germline ends. Germline CDR1 reads LGHNT; CDR2 reads FRNRAP. The CDR3 has 15 amino acids. DNA for the CDR3: TGTGCTAGTGGTTTCAGTACCCGTATCAGAGATACGCAGTATTTT. Translating gives CASGFSTRIRDTQYF.

The chain employs TRBV2 and TRBJ2-3; 7 bases map to TRBD2. The CDR3 loop spans 15 amino acids. J was trimmed by 3 bases and V by 7 bases; bases with no gene match: 10. Germline-derived CDR1 and CDR2 are SNHLY and FYNNEI. This CDR3 reads CASNPSSGETDTQYF. CDR3 nucleotide sequence: TGTGCCAGCAACCCCTCTAGCGGAGAGACAGATACGCAGTATTTT.

The CDR3 is CASSPGGLDNEQFF. DNA of the CDR3: TGTGCCAGCAGCCCCGGCGGGCTAGACAATGAGCAGTTCTTC. The J gene is TRBJ2-1, the V gene TRBV6-6; D might be TRBD2 (5 bases). Trimming pared 6 bases from V and 5 bases from J, leaving 14 bases between. This CDR3 comprises 14 residues. From germline, CDR1 is MNHNY and CDR2 SVGAGI (reference sequence).

The rearrangement links TRBV27 to TRBJ2-1; 8 bases fit TRBD1. Germline lookup yields CDR1 MNHEY and CDR2 SMNVEV (reference sequence). The CDR3 is 13 amino acids. After removal of 6 bases from V and 5 bases from J, the junction contained 3 bases not matched to a gene. CDR3 region: CASRQGGHNEQFF. The CDR3 DNA sequence: TGTGCCAGCAGACAGGGGGGACACAATGAGCAGTTCTTC.

In this sample, this clone turned up once. One end of the junction varies from germline; a read error may be responsible. The chain couples TRBV29-1 to TRBJ2-3; D might be TRBD2 (7 bases). The V gene's germline CDR1 is SQVTM and CDR2 ANQGSEA. The CDR3 is 15 residues long. CDR3 coding DNA: TGCAGCGTAGAAGGGGGGGACCTGGGCACAGATACGCAGTATTTT. The encoded protein is CSVEGGDLGTDTQYF.

The chain employs TRBV5-1 and TRBJ2-5; 10 nucleotides agree with TRBD2. The length of the CDR3 is 14 residues. Trimming took 4 bases from V and 2 from J; bases not matched to a gene: 2. In germline, CDR1 is SGHRS, CDR2 YFSETQ. The CDR3, as DNA: TGCGCCAGCAGCCAGGGACTAGCGCAAGAGACCCAGTACTTC. As protein: CASSQGLAQETQYF.

The CDR3, as DNA: TGTGCCAGCCTCCCAGCGGGGGACCCCCCATACGAGCAGTTCTTC. Its protein product is CASLPAGDPPYEQFF. The V gene is TRBV19, the J gene TRBJ2-1; 8 bases fit TRBD2. This CDR3 region has 15 residues. Germline lookup yields CDR1 LNHDA and CDR2 SQIVND (reference sequence). The trim removed 9 bases at V and 10 bases at J, leaving 17 bases unmatched.

The V call is TRBV30, the J call TRBJ1-4; 8 bases are shared with TRBD1. J lost 4 bases, V lost 0 bases, and 16 bases had no gene match. This CDR3 comprises 19 residues. CDR1 is GTSNPN, CDR2 SVGIG, per germline (reference sequence). The CDR3 DNA is TGTGCCTGGAGTGTTGGAGCAGGGGGCTCCTCATTATTTAATGAAAAACTGTTTTTT. It yields the protein CAWSVGAGGSSLFNEKLFF. Based on the CDR3 plus reference TRBV30 and TRBJ1-4, the full variable domain is SQTIHQWPATLVQPVGSPLSLECTVEGTSNPNLYWYRQAAGRGLQLLFYSVGIGQISSEVPQNLSASRPQDRQFILSSKKLLLSDSGFYLCAWSVGAGGSSLFNEKLFFGSGTQLSVL.

The CDR3 protein is CASSPAGGTYNEQFF. The CDR3, as DNA: TGTGCCAGTAGTCCCGCGGGGGGCACGTACAATGAGCAGTTCTTC. The chain has TRBV19 and TRBJ2-1; the match to TRBD2 covers 8 bases. V trimming: 5 bases; J trimming: 4 bases; junction bases outside the gene matches: 7. The germline V gene encodes CDR1 LNHDA and CDR2 SQIVND (reference sequence). The CDR3 extends over 15 amino acids. The whole variable domain, remainder taken from reference TRBV19 and TRBJ2-1, is DGGITQSPKYLFRKEGQNVTLSCEQNLNHDAMYWYRQDPGQGLRLIYYSQIVNDFQKGDIAEGYSVSREKKESFPLTVTSAQKNPTAFYLCASSPAGGTYNEQFFGPGTRLTVL.

This clone has more than one count but fewer than ten. The chain is built from TRBV27 and TRBJ1-6, with 9 nucleotides matching TRBD1. Germline V gives CDR1 MNHEY, CDR2 SMNVEV (reference sequence). CDR3 length: 16 residues. V shed 3 bases, J shed 10 bases, and the junction held 10 bases outside the gene matches. The DNA of the CDR3 is TGTGCCAGCAGTTTGACCGGGACAGGGTCGCGGTCACCCCTCCACTTT. The encoded protein is CASSLTGTGSRSPLHF.

CDR3 region: CASSVDPVVNQPQHF. The CDR3, as DNA: TGTGCCAGCAGCGTAGACCCAGTCGTAAATCAGCCCCAGCATTTT. J is TRBJ1-5 and V is TRBV9; the D is unclear. V was clipped by 0 bases and J by 4 bases, with 11 bases between them. This CDR3 has 15 amino acids. From germline, CDR1 is SGDLS and CDR2 YYNGEE.

V usage is TRBV21-1 and J usage is TRBJ1-6. TRBV21-1 is reported as a pseudogene. The CDR3 has 14 amino acids. CDR3 sequence (DNA): TGTGCCAGCATTCTCTCGCGGCGGAATTCACCCCTCCACTTT. This encodes CASILSRRNSPLHF.

The chain joins TRBV4-3 to TRBJ2-3, with D perhaps matching TRBD2 (7 bases). Germline V lookup: CDR1 LGHNA, CDR2 YSLEER. This CDR3 has 17 amino acids. Trimming stripped 2 bases from V and 2 bases from J, with 17 bases between. In DNA form, the CDR3 reads TGCGCCAGCAGCCAACTAACGGGGGGCTTAGACACAGATACGCAGTATTTT. Protein sequence: CASSQLTGGLDTDTQYF.

The chain has TRBV4-2 and TRBJ2-2; tentatively, D is TRBD1 (6 bases). Germline V lookup: CDR1 LGHNA, CDR2 YNFKEQ. The CDR3 covers 15 residues. V lost 2 bases, J lost 6 bases, and 13 bases lay in between. CDR3 sequence: CASSQFNRAPGELFF. In DNA form, the CDR3 reads TGTGCCAGCAGCCAATTTAACAGGGCTCCCGGGGAGCTGTTTTTT.

This clone has a single count. In DNA form, the CDR3 reads TGTGCCTGGAGTCTAACGGGGATCCCCACAGATACGCAGTATTTT. Translating gives CAWSLTGIPTDTQYF. The chain is built from TRBV30 and TRBJ2-3; the D gene is possibly TRBD2 (5 bases). Germline CDR1 is GTSNPN and CDR2 is SVGIG (reference sequence). There are 15 residues in the CDR3. Trimming cost V 2 bases and J 2 bases, with 14 bases left between them.

The rearrangement joins TRBV6-5 to TRBJ1-1; D gene uncertain. Per germline, CDR1 MNHEY and CDR2 SVGAGI. V lost 6 bases and J 1 base, leaving 9 bases between the germline ends. This CDR3 spans 13 amino acids. The CDR3 is CASSVVENTEAFF. The CDR3 DNA reads TGTGCCAGCAGCGTAGTCGAGAACACTGAAGCTTTCTTT.

The CDR3 DNA sequence: TGTGCCAGCAGCCTCCAGGGGAGTGGGTTCTTC. Residues: CASSLQGSGFF. The chain carries TRBV7-9 and TRBJ2-1; tentatively, D is TRBD1 (6 bases). Germline CDR1 reads SEHNR; CDR2 reads FQNEAQ (reference sequence). Trimming left V 5 bases short and J 15 bases short, with 14 bases between. The CDR3 spans 11 residues.

J is TRBJ2-1 and V is TRBV5-1, with 14 bases matching TRBD2. The CDR3 is 15 amino acids. Unmatched junction bases numbered 4, after V lost 4 bases and J lost 7 bases. Germline V gives CDR1 SGHRS, CDR2 YFSETQ. The CDR3 here is CASSDGLAGGNEQFF. The CDR3 DNA follows: TGCGCCAGCAGCGACGGACTAGCGGGGGGTAATGAGCAGTTCTTC.

The rearrangement uses TRBV27 and TRBJ1-2; 7 bases agree with TRBD1. Germline V gene data show CDR1 as MNHEY and CDR2 as SMNVEV (reference sequence). With V trimmed by 6 bases and J by 2 bases, 12 bases remained unmatched. The CDR3 totals 16 residues. The CDR3, as DNA: TGTGCCAGCAGGCCCCAGGAGGGGGCAGGGAACTATGGCTACACCTTC. It encodes CASRPQEGAGNYGYTF.

The V call is TRBV7-2, the J call TRBJ2-7; 11 nucleotides align to TRBD2. CDR3 length: 17 residues. Germline V gene sequence: CDR1 SGHTA, CDR2 FQGNSA. The J segment lost 0 bases and the V segment lost 5 bases, leaving 9 bases of the junction unmatched. Here the CDR3 reads CASSLIAGGRGSYEQYF. The CDR3 coding sequence is TGTGCCAGCAGCCTCATAGCGGGGGGGAGGGGCTCCTACGAGCAGTACTTC.